The sample holds a few counts of the clone carrying this T cell receptor beta chain. Its antigen is unknown. This specimen comes from a study of T-cell reconstitution after alpha-beta-depleted transplantation in children. TCRbeta library preparation incorporated unique molecular identifiers. TCRdb processed the PCR reads anew with MiXCR; each CDR3 protein has one entry. The sample lists 500,000 to 650,000 distinct CDR3 sequences; 10% to 15% were seen once. The CDR3 extends over 14 amino acids. Between the trimmed V and J ends, which lost 5 bases and 8 bases, there was a span of 15 bases. Looked up from germline, CDR1 is ENHRY and CDR2 is SYGVKD. Study-wide results and caveats: Surviving recipient T cells and thymic progenitors underlay high day-60 TCRbeta diversity in some patients. T-cell counts and diversity at one year post-transplant came mainly from newly produced T cells.

This TCR came from a male patient younger than 18 who had a stem cell transplant for acute myeloid leukemia, so the T cells may come from the graft donor. The chain recombines TRBV10-3 with TRBJ1-4, with a possible D match to TRBD1 (6 bases). Here the sequenced sample was PBMCs, mostly from graft donor cells, taken 360 days after TCRalphabeta/CD19-depleted stem cell transplant. The CDR3 nucleotides read TGTGCCATCAGTCACGAGTCCACAGGGGAAAAACTGTTTTTT. The encoded protein is CAISHESTGEKLFF.